This is a list of T cell receptor beta chains from one sample in a study of Graves' ophthalmopathy and Graves' hyperthyroidism. TCRdb called the multiplex PCR reads again in MiXCR, with one record for every CDR3 protein. The sample has about 700,000 distinct CDR3 sequences, 35% to 50% seen once. Sample: peripheral blood. The receptors originated from an adult man with Graves' ophthalmopathy. CDR3s include the opening cysteine and the closing phenylalanine or tryptophan. D genes are given only for firm matches. A clone size is listed for some rows: how often the clone was seen (once, few, many), or a class if it is expanded.

TRBJ2-7 many TRBV2 NA TGTGCCAGCGCCTCTGGCAGGGCCGGCTACGAGCAGTACTTC CASASGRAGYEQYF
TRBJ1-6 many TRBV7-3 NA TGTGCCAGCAGCCACCACAGCGTTCGGTCACCCCTCCACTTT CASSHHSVRSPLHF
TRBJ1-5 many TRBV2 NA TGTGCCAGCAGTGGTGGGACAAGCAGTGGCAATCAGCCCCAGCATTTT CASSGGTSSGNQPQHF
TRBJ1-6 many TRBV9 NA TGTGCCAGCAGCCCAGGTCCGGGCAGGGCTTCTTCACCCCTCCACTTT CASSPGPGRASSPLHF
TRBJ2-5 many TRBV7-2 TRBD1 TGTGCCAGCAGCTTCGACAGGGTCAGGGAGACCCAGTACTTC CASSFDRVRETQYF
TRBJ2-7 few TRBV7-3 NA TGTGCCAGCAGCGGAAGGGGGGGCTACGAGCAGTACTTC CASSGRGGYEQYF
TRBJ2-2 NA TRBV20-1 TRBD1 TGCAGTGCTCCCGTGACAGGGAAGAACACCGGGGAGCTGTTTTTT CSAPVTGKNTGELFF
TRBJ1-2 NA TRBV15 NA TGTGCCACCACTACACTAGCGGGAGGGCTCGGCTACACCTTC CATTTLAGGLGYTF
TRBJ1-1 many TRBV7-8 NA TGTGCCAGCAACACCCTGGGCACTGAAGCTTTCTTT CASNTLGTEAFF
TRBJ2-5 many TRBV11-2 NA TGTGCCAGCAGCTGGGGGCAGGAAGAGACCCAGTACTTC CASSWGQEETQYF
TRBJ2-5 NA TRBV29-1 NA TGCAGCGTTGACCGGGGGGCGCAAGAGACCCAGTACTTC CSVDRGAQETQYF
TRBJ1-1 few TRBV19 TRBD1 TGTGCCAGTAAAGACAGGGGGGCGGACACTGAAGCTTTCTTT CASKDRGADTEAFF
TRBJ2-2 few TRBV7-9 TRBD2 TGTGCCAGCAGCTTAGGACCTAGCGGGGTCACCGGGGAGCTGTTTTTT CASSLGPSGVTGELFF